This T cell receptor (beta chain) was obtained from a study of T-cell reconstitution after alpha-beta-depleted transplantation in children. Study conclusions and caveats: Among T cells one year after transplant, newly produced cells accounted for most counts and diversity.

As regards this clonotype: Its target is not known.

This CDR3 contains 15 residues. CDR1 is MDHEN and CDR2 is SYDVKM in the germline V gene. V was shortened by 3 bases and J by 5 bases, with 16 bases between the two germline ends. Unique molecular identifiers tagged the TCRbeta library. From the PCR reads, TCRdb called clonotypes with MiXCR, one entry per CDR3 protein. The table shows 670,000 or so distinct CDR3 sequences, with 13% occurring only once. The material sequenced was PBMCs, taken before TCRalphabeta/CD19-depleted stem cell transplant. The rearrangement joins TRBV28 to TRBJ1-2; D call uncertain. The clonotype comes from a girl aged 2 to 10 with congenital amegakaryocytic thrombocytopenia, due to receive a stem cell transplant. The CDR3 DNA is TGTGCCAGCAGTTTCGGTGACGGCACGATATATGGCTACACCTTC. It specifies CASSFGDGTIYGYTF.